Listed below are T cell receptor beta chains from one sample, sequenced in a study of Tregs in tolerant kidney transplant recipients. Using immunoSEQ multiplex PCR, the repertoire was profiled, and TCRdb retains in-frame clones only, with some absent. The sample yields about 240,000 clones, roughly four fifths seen once. The sample was CD4+ T cells from blood. These receptors originate from a human donor in good health. Both conserved end residues are part of each CDR3. Fields, in order: D gene, J gene, clone size, V gene, CDR3 DNA, CDR3 protein. D genes are given only for firm matches. Expanded clones get a size class; other rows say once, few or many, or leave the size out.

>-|TRBJ1-1|-|TRBV15
TGTGCCACCAGCAGAGATCCCGTAATCCTAGAACCTCGGATGAACACTGAAGCTTTCTTT
CATSRDPVILEPRMNTEAFF
>TRBD2|TRBJ2-1|-|TRBV4-2
TGTGCCAGCAGCCAGGGGACTAGCGGGAGCAGGGATGAGCAGTTCTTC
CASSQGTSGSRDEQFF
>TRBD2|TRBJ2-3|-|TRBV2
TGTGCCAGCACTTACTACCCCACCAGCGGGGGAGTAGATACGCAGTATTTT
CASTYYPTSGGVDTQYF
>-|TRBJ1-1|-|TRBV7-8
TGTGCCAGCAGCTCAGACGGTAAGGGGATGGCTTTCTTT
CASSSDGKGMAFF
>TRBD2|TRBJ2-5|-|TRBV5-5
TGTGCCAGCAGCTTGGCACCGCTAGCGGGGGTCCAAGAGACCCAGTACTTC
CASSLAPLAGVQETQYF
>TRBD1|TRBJ1-2|-|TRBV19
TGTGCCAGCCAAAAGTCAGGGGGCGCCGGGATTTATGGCTACACCTTC
CASQKSGGAGIYGYTF
>TRBD1|TRBJ1-2|once|TRBV27
TGTGCCAGCAGTTACCGACAGGGAGGATTTAACTATGGCTACACCTTC
CASSYRQGGFNYGYTF
>-|TRBJ1-3|-|TRBV14
TGTGCCAGCAGCCCAATCGGAGGGGCTTCTGGAAACACCATATATTTT
CASSPIGGASGNTIYF
>-|TRBJ2-7|many|TRBV27
TGTGCCAGCCGAAGGGGGGGTGGTTTCTACGAGCAGTACTTC
CASRRGGGFYEQYF
>-|TRBJ2-3|once|TRBV11-1
TGTGCCAGCAGCTTAAACACAGATACGCAGTATTTT
CASSLNTDTQYF
>TRBD1|TRBJ2-5|-|TRBV5-6
TGTGCCAGCAGCTCCGTACAGGGGGGAGAGACCCAGTACTTC
CASSSVQGGETQYF
>TRBD1|TRBJ1-5|-|TRBV28
TGTGCCAGCAGTCAAGGACAGGGAGCTAATCAGCCCCAGCATTTT
CASSQGQGANQPQHF